Listed below are T cell receptor beta chains from one sample, sequenced in a study of blood T cell repertoires in COVID-19. Produced via immunoSEQ multiplex PCR; TCRdb's table is partial and in-frame only. The sample lists 250,000 or so clones; 80% to 90% were seen once. The sample was PBMCs or T cells enriched from blood (not recorded which). The receptors were sampled from a middle-aged woman who had been exposed to COVID-19. The CDR3 runs from the conserved cysteine through the conserved F or W. The D gene is left open where the match is weak. A clone size is listed for some rows: how often the clone was seen (once, few, many), or a class if it is expanded.

.	TRBV3-1/TRBV3-2	.	TRBJ1-4	TGTGCCAGCAGCCAGGGAGAGGGTCGTAGGACTAATGAAAAACTGTTTTTT	CASSQGEGRRTNEKLFF
.	TRBV7-2	.	TRBJ2-3	TGTGCCAGCAGGCGGGAAATTACAGGGGCCAGCACAGATACGCAGTATTTT	CASRREITGASTDTQYF
.	TRBV29-1	.	TRBJ1-2	TGCAGCGTTGAAGACTGGCCAGGGGATGGCTACACCTTC	CSVEDWPGDGYTF
few	TRBV9	.	TRBJ1-6	TGTGCCAGCAGCGTAGATCCCGGGGCCTATAATTCACCCCTCCACTTT	CASSVDPGAYNSPLHF
.	TRBV9	.	TRBJ2-3	TGTGCCAGCAGTGAACAGAGCACAGATACGCAGTATTTT	CASSEQSTDTQYF
.	TRBV2	TRBD1	TRBJ1-1	TGTGCCAACAAACCGGGACAGGGGAGAACTGAAGCTTTCTTT	CANKPGQGRTEAFF
.	TRBV2	TRBD1	TRBJ2-2	TGTGCCAGCAGTGAAGCGGGGACAGCCGGGGAGCTGTTTTTT	CASSEAGTAGELFF
.	TRBV11-3	TRBD1	TRBJ1-2	TGTGCCAGCAGCCCCACGAGATGGCAGGGGGCTGGCGCCAACTATGGCTACACCTTC	CASSPTRWQGAGANYGYTF
.	TRBV7-8	.	TRBJ1-1	TGTGCCAGCAGCCCCCTCGGTGAAGCTTTCTTT	CASSPLGEAFF
.	TRBV6-2/TRBV6-3	TRBD1	TRBJ1-5	TGTGCCAGCAGTTACCCTTCGGACAGGTGGGATAGCAATCAGCCCCAGCATTTT	CASSYPSDRWDSNQPQHF
.	TRBV2	.	TRBJ1-6	TGTGCCAGCAGTGTTGCAGCCTATAATTCACCCCTCCACTTT	CASSVAAYNSPLHF
.	TRBV9	TRBD1	TRBJ1-5	TGTGCCAGCAGCTCCGGACAGGGAGACCAGCCCCAGCATTTT	CASSSGQGDQPQHF
.	TRBV5-1	TRBD2	TRBJ2-1	TGTGCCAGCAGCTTAGGTCCTAGCGGAAACAATGAGCAGTTCTTC	CASSLGPSGNNEQFF
.	TRBV29-1	.	TRBJ2-3	TGCAGCGTTGAAGGGGCGGGAACTCGTACGCAGTATTTT	CSVEGAGTRTQYF
.	TRBV4-3	.	TRBJ1-4	TGCGCCAGCAGCCACAAGGGGCGTACTAATGAAAAACTGTTTTTT	CASSHKGRTNEKLFF
.	TRBV19	.	TRBJ1-1	TGTGCCAGTAGTCAAGAGCCCCTGACACAGAACACTGAAGCTTTCTTT	CASSQEPLTQNTEAFF
.	TRBV19	.	TRBJ1-5	TGTGCCAGTAGTATAGGGCCCGGGCAGCCCCAGCATTTT	CASSIGPGQPQHF
.	TRBV6-5	.	TRBJ1-2	TGTGCCACCCAGAGGGCTAACTATGGCTACACCTTC	CATQRANYGYTF
few	TRBV5-4	.	TRBJ2-7	TGTGCCAGCAGCTCTTCCCGGGGAGTCGGGTTGGACGAGCAGTACTTC	CASSSSRGVGLDEQYF
.	TRBV4-3	.	TRBJ2-1	TGCGCCAGCAGCCAAGATCGAGCGGCCTCCTCCTACAATGAGCAGTTCTTC	CASSQDRAASSYNEQFF
.	TRBV19	TRBD1	TRBJ1-1	TGTGCCAGTAGCAGGGACAGGGGGCGTGAAGCTTTCTTT	CASSRDRGREAFF
.	TRBV7-3	TRBD1	TRBJ1-2	TGTGCCAGCAGTTTGGGACAGGGCGCTAACTATGGCTACACCTTC	CASSLGQGANYGYTF